Sequencing of this TCR beta chain was carried out in a study of shared clonotypes between healthy human individuals. A note on this clone: Its antigen is undetermined.

Genomic DNA (from each subset) was split evenly across several immunoSEQ plates. In the source study's methods: From ImmunoSEQ came sequences covering only the junction and carrying no quality scores, so filtering differed. The repertoire was sequenced with immunoSEQ multiplex PCR; TCRdb's copy has only in-frame clones and lacks some. That table gives V, J and clone size, and the DNA gave D and trimming. This table holds under 150,000 clones, around 71% found once. Study-level findings and limits: When compared with the clonotypes that were shared by all four sorted-subset donors, the non-shared clonotypes turned out to have lower generation probabilities. Among donors, clonotype sharing was expected to be affected by sequencing depth.

Germline CDR1 and CDR2: SGHTA and FQGTGA. This CDR3 region has 15 residues. With V trimmed by 2 bases and J by 2 bases, 3 bases remained unmatched. The gene calls are TRBV7-3 and TRBJ2-5; 9 bases are shared with TRBD2. The receptor was derived from a woman aged 25 to 39 in good health. The sequenced material came from memory CD8+ T cells sorted from blood. Sample subset: CD45RO+ cells pooled with CCR7-negative TemRA cells. The CDR3 bases are TGTGCCAGCAGCTTAGCGGGAGGGCGACAAGAGACCCAGTACTTC. Translated, it gives CASSLAGGRQETQYF.